This entry is about one TCR beta chain. The CDR3 has 14 amino acids. V lost 0 bases, J lost 6 bases, and 9 bases lay in between. Looked up from germline, CDR1 is MNHEY and CDR2 is SVGAGI. This sample was included in a study of identifying expanded T cells in peripheral blood. Some clones are missing from TCRdb's copy, which holds only in-frame ones; the method was immunoSEQ multiplex PCR. The sample holds approximately 110,000 clones; 80% to 90% are singletons and the top ten take roughly 15%. The TCR comes from a person aged 18 to 75 in good health. The chain joins TRBV6-5 to TRBJ1-3; D gene uncertain. The specimen was blood. This CDR3 reads CASSYSIDPNTIYF. The CDR3 region has the DNA TGTGCCAGCAGTTACTCCATAGACCCAAACACCATATATTTT.